The clone carrying this T cell receptor beta chain was observed many times. The antigen remains undetermined. This sample was included in a study of read filtering for tumor transcriptome and immune sequencing. Sampling of bone marrow took place during active disease in every patient. Study-wide results and limits: IR-seq and RNA-seq agreed better without single-read clonotypes. The sorted CD138-negative fraction was a mixed bone marrow immune population, not purified T cells.

The library was built from approximately 400 ng RNA with molecular barcoded adaptors for alpha/delta and beta/gamma chains. From the reads, TCRdb called clonotypes with MiXCR, one entry per CDR3 protein. The sample shows about 40,000 distinct CDR3 sequences, roughly 10% of them seen only once. V lost 4 bases to trimming and J lost 5 bases; unmatched junction nucleotides: 7. CDR3 length equals 14 residues. CDR1 and CDR2 from the germline V gene are SGHTA and FQGTGA. Sequenced sample: a population of CD138-negative cells sorted from bone marrow. The chain links TRBV7-3 to TRBJ2-7; 8 bases line up with TRBD2. This receptor was identified in a donor aged 40 or over with multiple myeloma. CDR3 in DNA: TGTGCCAGCAGCTCAAGCGGGGGCGACCACGAGCAGTACTTC. This codes for CASSSSGGDHEQYF.